The clone carrying this T cell receptor (beta chain) appeared a few times. The data originate from a study of CD8+ T cells in alopecia areata. As the sequencing template, cDNA was produced by extracting RNA and reverse transcribing it. Some clones are missing from TCRdb's copy, which holds only in-frame ones; the method was immunoSEQ multiplex PCR. The repertoire has 80,000 to 100,000 clones, about 40% of them found once; the top ten carry 0.6% to 0.85%. This receptor was identified in a human donor with alopecia areata. Source material: CD4+ T cells sorted from blood.

CDR3 bases: TGTGCCAGCAGCCCCGTCCTAGTAGGCATTCAGTACTTC. It yields the protein CASSPVLVGIQYF. J is TRBJ2-4 and V is TRBV11-2; D remains ambiguous. Germline CDR1 is SGHAT and CDR2 is FQNNGV. Trimming stripped 5 bases from V and 9 bases from J, with 14 bases between. The CDR3 loop spans 13 amino acids.